These 9 T cell receptor beta chains originate from one sample sequenced in a study of T cell repertoires in cytomegalovirus infection. TCRdb ran MiXCR on the reads and lists one entry per CDR3 protein. The sample has about 310,000 distinct CDR3 sequences; roughly 25% are singletons. No antigen has been identified for these receptors. This specimen was cultured PBMCs, taken from culture after CMV antigen stimulation. Source of these receptors: a human donor in good health (CMV status not recorded). Some clones in this sample may be carry-over from other donors' samples.

The chain is built from TRBV7-2 and TRBJ2-1, with TRBD2 matching over 9 bases. The CDR3 runs to 14 residues. J lost 7 bases, V lost 7 bases, and 8 bases had no gene match. CDR1 and CDR2 from the germline V gene are SGHTA and FQGNSA. The CDR3 DNA follows: TGTGCCAGCAACCCAGCGGGGGGCATAAATGAGCAGTTCTTC. Its translation: CASNPAGGINEQFF. Supplemented by reference TRBV7-2 and TRBJ2-1, the full variable domain reads GAGVSQSPSNKVTEKGKDVELRCDPISGHTALYWYRQSLGQGLEFLIYFQGNSAPDKSGLPSDRFSAERTGGSVSTLTIQRTQQEDSAVYLCASNPAGGINEQFFGPGTRLTVL.

This clonotype came up many times. The chain carries TRBV4-1 and TRBJ2-1, with D perhaps matching TRBD2 (5 bases). CDR1 and CDR2 (germline): MGHRA, YSYEKL. V lost 0 bases and J lost 3, with 12 bases in between. This CDR3 is 16 amino acids long. The CDR3: CASSQDQSGNYNEQFF. The CDR3 nucleotides read TGCGCCAGCAGCCAAGATCAGAGCGGAAACTACAATGAGCAGTTCTTC.

This clonotype was picked up many times. CDR3: CASSSRDRGDEQFF. The CDR3 coding sequence is TGTGCCAGCAGCTCCCGGGACAGGGGGGATGAGCAGTTCTTC. The rearrangement links TRBV7-7 to TRBJ2-1; 11 nucleotides align to TRBD1. This CDR3 has 14 residues. Unmatched junction bases numbered 4, after V lost 4 bases and J lost 8 bases. The germline gives CDR1 SSHAT, CDR2 FNYEAQ (reference sequence).

This clonotype has a count of ten or more. The CDR3 protein is CASSPHSGAYEQYV. CDR3 coding DNA: TGTGCCAGCAGTCCACACAGCGGAGCCTACGAGCAGTACGTC. The rearrangement uses TRBV6-2 or TRBV6-3 and TRBJ2-7; a possible D gene is TRBD2 (5 bases). The CDR3 loop spans 14 amino acids. Germline V gene data show CDR1 as MNHEY and CDR2 as SVGEGT. The V gene lost 5 bases and the J gene lost 2 bases, with 13 bases spanning the gap.

V is TRBV4-1 and J is TRBJ2-5; 7 bases map to TRBD1. CDR1 is MGHRA, CDR2 YSYEKL, per germline. The CDR3 runs to 16 residues. Trimming took 0 bases from V and 5 from J; bases not matched to a gene: 9. The CDR3 nucleotides are TGCGCCAGCAGCCAAGATGGTAACAGGGGTGGGGAGACCCAGTACTTC. Its protein is CASSQDGNRGGETQYF.

This clonotype came up a few times. The chain combines TRBV11-2 with TRBJ2-2; D unresolved. The germline CDR1 and CDR2 sequences are SGHAT and FQNNGV. The V gene lost 1 base and the J gene lost 0 bases, with 6 bases spanning the gap. This CDR3 is built from 15 residues. The CDR3 DNA reads TGTGCCAGCAGCTTAGGTCTGACGAACACCGGGGAGCTGTTTTTT. Encoded protein: CASSLGLTNTGELFF.

This clonotype was counted a few times. The CDR3 protein is CASRSSGRAGEEQFF. The CDR3 nucleotides read TGTGCCAGCAGATCTTCCGGTAGGGCAGGAGAAGAGCAGTTCTTC. The rearrangement links TRBV6-2 or TRBV6-3 to TRBJ2-1; no definite D call. V was clipped by 6 bases and J by 10 bases, with 22 bases between them. The CDR3 is 15 amino acids. Germline V gene lookup returns CDR1 MNHEY and CDR2 SVGEGT.

The rearrangement uses TRBV7-9 and TRBJ2-1; 13 bases map to TRBD2. The germline V gene has CDR1 SEHNR and CDR2 FQNEAQ (reference sequence). The ends lost 8 bases at V and 5 bases at J; junction bases unmatched: 0. This CDR3 has 13 residues. CDR3 nucleotides: TGTGCCAGCGGACTAGCGGGAGACAATGAGCAGTTCTTC. Amino acids: CASGLAGDNEQFF.

The chain carries TRBV18 and TRBJ2-1, with 10 bases that match TRBD2. CDR1 is KGHSH and CDR2 is LQKENI in the germline V gene. The V and J ends lost 3 bases and 7 bases, in that order; junction bases with no gene match: 6. CDR3 length equals 15 residues. The CDR3 bases are TGTGCCAGCTCACCGCCTAGCGGGAGTATGAATGAGCAGTTCTTC. It translates to CASSPPSGSMNEQFF.